These 17 T cell receptor beta chains came from one sample sequenced in a study of blood T cell repertoires in COVID-19 (dated by TCRdb to about 2020). Libraries were constructed by the immunoSEQ multiplex PCR assay. Entries here come from immuneACCESS through TCRdb and include only in-frame sequences with V and J called. Some clones fail to appear in such tables; in the studies checked, an unresolved V gene covers under half of the shortfall, and the cause of the remainder is unknown. This sample comprises around 190,000 clones, 88% of them detected only once. Around 9.5% of the sample comes from the top ten. The sample consisted of PBMCs or T cells enriched from blood (not recorded which). Receptors originate from a woman aged 18-30 years who had recovered from COVID-19.

This chain uses TRBV7-2 with TRBJ2-3, with D perhaps TRBD1 (6 bases). V dropped 4 bases and J dropped 0 bases, with 14 bases sitting between them. CDR1 and CDR2 from the germline V gene are SGHTA and FQGNSA. The CDR3 runs to 16 residues. In DNA, the CDR3 is TGTGCCAGCAGCTCCCGCAGTGGGGGCAGCACAGATACGCAGTATTTT. Protein: CASSSRSGGSTDTQYF.

The J gene is TRBJ2-1, the V gene TRBV13, with D unclear. The CDR3 has 12 residues. Trimming took off 6 bases at V and 9 bases at J, with 12 bases between the two ends. The germline V gene has CDR1 PRHDT and CDR2 FYEKMQ (reference sequence). The CDR3 region has the DNA TGTGCCAGCAGTTCTCGACCGGGTGAGCAGTTCTTC. It codes for CASSSRPGEQFF.

There are a few counts of this clone. The CDR3 DNA reads TGTGCCAGCAGCTTAGACAGGAACATTCAGTACTTC. Translation: CASSLDRNIQYF. This chain joins TRBV13 and TRBJ2-4; D is perhaps TRBD1 (5 bases). V dropped 1 base and J dropped 7 bases, with 5 bases sitting between them. Germline V CDR1 and CDR2: PRHDT, FYEKMQ (reference sequence). The CDR3 has 12 amino acids.

This sequence joins TRBV5-1 and TRBJ2-7; maybe TRBD1 (12 bases). CDR1 is SGHRS, CDR2 YFSETQ, per germline. The CDR3 runs to 19 residues. The V gene lost 3 bases and the J gene lost 4 bases, with 29 bases spanning the gap. This CDR3 is CASSWDRGRILAGAYEQYF. In DNA, the CDR3 is TGCGCCAGCAGCTGGGACAGGGGGCGCATACTAGCGGGAGCATACGAGCAGTACTTC.

V gene TRBV5-6 combines with J gene TRBJ2-7, with 8 nucleotides matching TRBD2. Germline V gene lookup returns CDR1 SGHDT and CDR2 YYEEEE. The CDR3 totals 16 residues. V trimming: 0 bases; J trimming: 1 base; junction bases outside the gene matches: 6. The CDR3 here is CASSLEAGVRSYEQYF. The CDR3 bases are TGTGCCAGCAGCTTGGAAGCGGGAGTTCGGTCCTACGAGCAGTACTTC.

This chain links TRBV2 with TRBJ1-6; D may be TRBD1 (5 bases). The CDR3 length is 14 residues. Germline V lookup: CDR1 SNHLY, CDR2 FYNNEI. V lost 3 bases and J lost 3, with 6 bases in between. As DNA, the CDR3 is TGTGCCAGCAGTGACGACAGCTATAATTCACCCCTCCACTTT. Its protein product is CASSDDSYNSPLHF.

The V call is TRBV2, the J call TRBJ2-3; D not certain. The germline V and J ends were trimmed by 2 bases and 1 base, with 4 bases remaining between them. In germline, CDR1 is SNHLY, CDR2 FYNNEI. The CDR3 length is 13 residues. CDR3 nucleotides: TGTGCCAGCAGTGAACAGGGCACAGATACGCAGTATTTT. Its translation is CASSEQGTDTQYF. Full variable domain (missing parts from reference TRBV2 and TRBJ2-3): EPEVTQTPSHQVTQMGQEVILRCVPISNHLYFYWYRQILGQKVEFLVSFYNNEISEKSEIFDDQFSVERPDGSNFTLKIRSTKLEDSAMYFCASSEQGTDTQYFGPGTRLTVL.

This chain links TRBV19 with TRBJ1-2, with D perhaps matching TRBD1 (6 bases). CDR3 length: 13 residues. Trimming pared 7 bases from V and 7 bases from J, leaving 16 bases between. Germline V gives CDR1 LNHDA, CDR2 SQIVND (reference sequence). In nucleotides, the CDR3 is TGTGCCAGTACTGACAGGCCTTTAAGTGGCTACACCTTC. Protein product: CASTDRPLSGYTF.

The gene calls are TRBV6-5 and TRBJ1-5, with D possibly TRBD1 on 6 matching bases. Germline V gene lookup returns CDR1 MNHEY and CDR2 SVGAGI. The CDR3 spans 12 residues. V was clipped by 10 bases and J by 3 bases, with 10 bases between them. CDR3 DNA: TGTGCCACCAGGGGCCCCAATCAGCCCCAGCATTTT. It translates to CATRGPNQPQHF.

This clone was detected only a few times. The genes are TRBV2 and TRBJ1-3, with D unresolved. The CDR3 totals 14 residues. CDR1 is SNHLY, CDR2 FYNNEI, per germline. V lost 8 bases and J 0 bases, leaving 11 bases between the germline ends. The CDR3 loop is CASLQESSGNTIYF. DNA of the CDR3: TGTGCCAGCCTCCAAGAGAGCTCTGGAAACACCATATATTTT.

This chain uses TRBV7-9 with TRBJ2-3; weak D call: TRBD2 (7 bases). The CDR3 consists of 13 residues. CDR1 and CDR2 from the germline V gene are SEHNR and FQNEAQ (reference sequence). Trimming removed 5 bases at V and 3 bases at J, with 9 bases between. In DNA form, the CDR3 reads TGTGCCAGCAGCGGGAGGGGGACAGATACGCAGTATTTT. Its translation is CASSGRGTDTQYF.

This clone was seen only once. The chain combines TRBV19 with TRBJ2-2, with TRBD1 matching over 10 bases. In germline, CDR1 is LNHDA, CDR2 SQIVND (reference sequence). J gave up 6 bases and V 7 bases, and 5 bases lay outside the gene matches. This CDR3 spans 14 amino acids. The CDR3 spells CASIDRGLSGELFF. The CDR3 nucleotides are TGTGCCAGTATCGACAGGGGGCTATCCGGGGAGCTGTTTTTT.

The rearrangement links TRBV27 to TRBJ2-1; the match to TRBD2 covers 12 bases. V trimming: 7 bases; J trimming: 6 bases; junction bases outside the gene matches: 7. Germline V gene data show CDR1 as MNHEY and CDR2 as SMNVEV (reference sequence). The CDR3 has 15 residues. The CDR3 reads CASNFGLAGLNEQFF. The DNA of the CDR3 is TGTGCCAGCAATTTCGGACTAGCGGGACTCAATGAGCAGTTCTTC.

The gene calls are TRBV19 and TRBJ1-2; a possible D gene is TRBD1 (6 bases). V shed 7 bases and J shed 4 bases, with 16 bases lying between them. The CDR3 runs 14 residues. Per the germline V gene, CDR1 is LNHDA and CDR2 is SQIVND (reference sequence). In DNA, the CDR3 is TGTGCCAGTACTAGATCAACAGGGACCTATGGCTACACCTTC. This sequence encodes CASTRSTGTYGYTF.

The V call is TRBV14, the J call TRBJ1-1; D might be TRBD1 (6 bases). There are 15 residues in the CDR3. Trimming shortened V by 4 bases and J by 2 bases, and 14 bases separated the two germline ends. Germline V gene lookup returns CDR1 SGHDN and CDR2 FVKESK. CDR3 coding DNA: TGTGCCAGCAGCCTCTATCAGGGGAGAAACACTGAAGCTTTCTTT. It is translated as CASSLYQGRNTEAFF.

This chain joins TRBV6-5 and TRBJ2-7, with 8 nucleotides matching TRBD2. The V segment lost 5 bases and the J segment 6 bases; nucleotides outside the gene matches: 12. Germline loops: CDR1 MNHEY, CDR2 SVGAGI. The CDR3 has 15 amino acids. This CDR3 reads CASSPLAGGLGEQYF. CDR3 coding DNA: TGTGCCAGCAGTCCCCTGGCGGGAGGTCTGGGCGAGCAGTACTTC.

V and J are TRBV7-3 and TRBJ2-7, with 9 bases lining up with TRBD2. Trimming cost V 3 bases and J 3 bases; bases outside gene matches: 6. Per germline, CDR1 SGHTA and CDR2 FQGTGA. The CDR3 has 15 residues. This CDR3 is CASSLNSGSDYEQYF. The CDR3 region has the DNA TGTGCCAGCAGCTTGAATAGCGGGAGCGACTACGAGCAGTACTTC.